One T cell receptor beta chain is described in this entry. What it recognizes is unknown. The CDR3 runs 16 residues. Per the germline V gene, CDR1 is GTSNPN and CDR2 is SVGIG (reference sequence). V was trimmed by 3 bases and J by 4 bases, leaving 19 bases between them. The data were obtained in a study of cytomegalovirus exposure and HLA in healthy donors. Study-wide results and caveats: 164 TCR beta chains were listed as cytomegalovirus-associated. TCR beta V- and J-gene trimming, according to a later analysis, was linked to a missense DCLRE1C variant. The number of N-insertions in an Asian-associated ancestry cluster was reportedly below the approximately 700-donor mean in a later analysis.

Amplification used 60 Vbeta primers and 13 Jbeta primers. Using immunoSEQ multiplex PCR, the repertoire was profiled, and TCRdb retains in-frame clones only, with some absent. The sample lists 150,000 to 170,000 clones; over 65% were seen once. The source of this sequence is a man aged 25 to 40 in good health and CMV-seronegative. The rearrangement uses TRBV30 and TRBJ2-1, with TRBD2 as a possible D gene (5 bases). The specimen was PBMCs. The chain's CDR3 is CAWRGGEPGKYNEQFF. As DNA, the CDR3 is TGTGCCTGGAGAGGTGGGGAACCGGGAAAGTACAATGAGCAGTTCTTC.